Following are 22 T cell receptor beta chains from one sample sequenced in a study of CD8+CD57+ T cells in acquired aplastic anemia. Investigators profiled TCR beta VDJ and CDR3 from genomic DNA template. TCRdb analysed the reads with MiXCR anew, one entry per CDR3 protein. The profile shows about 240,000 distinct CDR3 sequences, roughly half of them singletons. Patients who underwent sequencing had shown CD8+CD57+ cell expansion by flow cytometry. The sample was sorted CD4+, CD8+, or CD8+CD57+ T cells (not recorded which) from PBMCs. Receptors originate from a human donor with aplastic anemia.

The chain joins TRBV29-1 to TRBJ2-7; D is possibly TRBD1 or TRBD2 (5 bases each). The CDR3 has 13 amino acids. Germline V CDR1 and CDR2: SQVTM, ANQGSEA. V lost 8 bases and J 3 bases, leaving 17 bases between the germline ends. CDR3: CSIAQGKVYEQYF. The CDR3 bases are TGCAGCATAGCGCAGGGAAAGGTCTACGAGCAGTACTTC.

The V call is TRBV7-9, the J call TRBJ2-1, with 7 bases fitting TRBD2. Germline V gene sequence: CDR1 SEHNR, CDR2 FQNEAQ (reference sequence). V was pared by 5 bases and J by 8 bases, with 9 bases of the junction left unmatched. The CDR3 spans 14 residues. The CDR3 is CASSPGGRTHEQFF. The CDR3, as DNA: TGTGCCAGCAGCCCGGGCGGGAGAACGCATGAGCAGTTCTTC.

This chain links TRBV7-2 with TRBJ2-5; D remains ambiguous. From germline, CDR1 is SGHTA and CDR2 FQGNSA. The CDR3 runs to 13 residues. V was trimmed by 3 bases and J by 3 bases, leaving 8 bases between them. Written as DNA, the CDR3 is TGTGCCAGCAGCTTGAAGGCAGAAGAGACCCAGTACTTC. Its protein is CASSLKAEETQYF.

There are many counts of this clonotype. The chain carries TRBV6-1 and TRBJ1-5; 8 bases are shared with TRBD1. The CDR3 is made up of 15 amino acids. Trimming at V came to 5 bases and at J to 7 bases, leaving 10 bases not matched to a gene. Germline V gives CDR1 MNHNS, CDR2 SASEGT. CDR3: CASSPSRQGRQPQHF. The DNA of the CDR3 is TGTGCCAGCAGTCCTTCACGACAGGGGAGACAGCCCCAGCATTTT.

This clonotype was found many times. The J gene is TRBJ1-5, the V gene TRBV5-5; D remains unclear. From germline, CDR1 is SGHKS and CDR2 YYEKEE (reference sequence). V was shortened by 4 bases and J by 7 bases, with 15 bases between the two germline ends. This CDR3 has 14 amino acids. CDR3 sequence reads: CASSPDRLGQPQHF. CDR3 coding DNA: TGTGCCAGCAGCCCCGACCGGCTAGGGCAGCCCCAGCATTTT.

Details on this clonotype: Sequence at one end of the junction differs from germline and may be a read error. The CDR3, as DNA: TGCTGTGCGAACACCGGGGAGCTGTTTTTT. Amino acid sequence: CCANTGELFF. The rearrangement joins TRBV20-1 to TRBJ2-2; no definite D call. The CDR3 totals 10 residues. Germline CDR1 DFQATT, CDR2 SNEGSKA (reference sequence).

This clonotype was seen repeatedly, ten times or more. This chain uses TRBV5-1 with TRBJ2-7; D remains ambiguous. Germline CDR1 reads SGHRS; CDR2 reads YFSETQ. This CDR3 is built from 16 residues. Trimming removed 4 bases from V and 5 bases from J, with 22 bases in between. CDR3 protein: CASSETTSSFLDEQYF. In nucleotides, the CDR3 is TGCGCCAGCAGCGAAACGACATCTTCGTTCCTTGACGAGCAGTACTTC.

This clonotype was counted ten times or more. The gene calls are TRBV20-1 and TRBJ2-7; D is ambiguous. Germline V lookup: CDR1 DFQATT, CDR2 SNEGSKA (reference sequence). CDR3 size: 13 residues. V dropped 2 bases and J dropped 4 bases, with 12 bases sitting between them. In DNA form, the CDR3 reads TGCAGTGCTAGACCGGAAACCGAATACGAGCAGTACTTC. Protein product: CSARPETEYEQYF.

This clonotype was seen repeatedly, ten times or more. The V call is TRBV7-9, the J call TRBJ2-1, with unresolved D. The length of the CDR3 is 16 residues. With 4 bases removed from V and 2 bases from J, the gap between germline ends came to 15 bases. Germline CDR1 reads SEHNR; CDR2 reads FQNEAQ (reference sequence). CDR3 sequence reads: CASSSPDTLPYNEQFF. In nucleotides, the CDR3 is TGTGCCAGCAGCTCACCCGACACTTTGCCCTACAATGAGCAGTTCTTC.

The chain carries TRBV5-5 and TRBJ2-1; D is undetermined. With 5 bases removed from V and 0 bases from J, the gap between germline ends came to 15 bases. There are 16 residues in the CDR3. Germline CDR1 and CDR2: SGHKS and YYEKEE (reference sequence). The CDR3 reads CASRSDPESSYNEQFF. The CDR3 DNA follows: TGTGCCAGCAGGTCTGATCCTGAGAGCTCCTACAATGAGCAGTTCTTC.

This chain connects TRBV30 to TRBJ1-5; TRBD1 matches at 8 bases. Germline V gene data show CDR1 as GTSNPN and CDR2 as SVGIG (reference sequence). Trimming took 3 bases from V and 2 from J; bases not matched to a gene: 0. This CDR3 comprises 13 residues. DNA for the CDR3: TGTGCCTGGAGGGGACAGGGCAATCAGCCCCAGCATTTT. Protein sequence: CAWRGQGNQPQHF.

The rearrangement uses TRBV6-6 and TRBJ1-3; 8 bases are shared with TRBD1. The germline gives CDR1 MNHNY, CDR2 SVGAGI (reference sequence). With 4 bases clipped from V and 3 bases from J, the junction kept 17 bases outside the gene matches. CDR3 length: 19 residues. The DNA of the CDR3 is TGTGCCAGCAGTTCGGACAGGGCTTCTTACGATCGCCGTGGAAACACCATATATTTT. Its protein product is CASSSDRASYDRRGNTIYF.

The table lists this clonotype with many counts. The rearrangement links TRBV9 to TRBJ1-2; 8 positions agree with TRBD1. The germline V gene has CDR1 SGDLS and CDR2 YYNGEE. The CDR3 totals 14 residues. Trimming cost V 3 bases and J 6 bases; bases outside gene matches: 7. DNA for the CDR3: TGTGCCAGCAGCGCCGAACAGGGGGAAAATGGCTACACCTTC. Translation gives CASSAEQGENGYTF.

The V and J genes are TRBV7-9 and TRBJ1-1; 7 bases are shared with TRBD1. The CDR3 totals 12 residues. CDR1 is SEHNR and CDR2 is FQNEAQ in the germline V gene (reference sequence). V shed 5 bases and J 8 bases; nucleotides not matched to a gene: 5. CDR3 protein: CASSGGGQEAFF. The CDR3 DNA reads TGTGCCAGCAGCGGGGGGGGACAGGAAGCTTTCTTT.

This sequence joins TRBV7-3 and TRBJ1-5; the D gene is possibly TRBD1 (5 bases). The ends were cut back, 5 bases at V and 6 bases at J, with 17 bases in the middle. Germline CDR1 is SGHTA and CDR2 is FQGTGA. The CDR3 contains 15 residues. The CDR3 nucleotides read TGTGCCAGCAGCATCGGACGGGGGTTTAGTCAGCCCCAGCATTTT. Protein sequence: CASSIGRGFSQPQHF.

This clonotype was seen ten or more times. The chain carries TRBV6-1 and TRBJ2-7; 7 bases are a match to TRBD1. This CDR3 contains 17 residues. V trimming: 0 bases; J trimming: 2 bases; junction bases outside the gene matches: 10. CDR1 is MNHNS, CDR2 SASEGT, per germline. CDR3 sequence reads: CASSEAPRPTGTYEQYF. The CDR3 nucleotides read TGTGCCAGCAGTGAAGCGCCCAGGCCGACAGGGACCTACGAGCAGTACTTC.

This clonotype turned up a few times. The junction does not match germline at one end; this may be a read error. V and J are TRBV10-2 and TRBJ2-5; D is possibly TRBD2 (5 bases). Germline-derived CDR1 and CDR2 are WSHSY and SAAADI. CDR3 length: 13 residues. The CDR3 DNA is TGTGCCAGCAGTTATGGACTTAGAGAGACCCAGTACTTC. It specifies CASSYGLRETQYF.

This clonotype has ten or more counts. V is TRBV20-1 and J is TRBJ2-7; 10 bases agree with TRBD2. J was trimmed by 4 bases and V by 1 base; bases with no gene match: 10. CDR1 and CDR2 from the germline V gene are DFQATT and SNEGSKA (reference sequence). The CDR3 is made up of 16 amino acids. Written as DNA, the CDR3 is TGCAGTGCTAGAGCGTACTCTAGCGGGAGAAGGTACGAGCAGTACTTC. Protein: CSARAYSSGRRYEQYF.

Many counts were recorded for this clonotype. Here the CDR3 DNA reads TGCAGCGTCCAGGACAGGGACTATGGCTACACCTTC. Protein: CSVQDRDYGYTF. V is TRBV29-1 and J is TRBJ1-2, with 8 bases fitting TRBD1. Germline CDR1 SQVTM, CDR2 ANQGSEA. With 6 bases clipped from V and 3 bases from J, the junction kept 3 bases outside the gene matches. This CDR3 is built from 12 residues. Supplemented by reference TRBV29-1 and TRBJ1-2, the full variable domain reads SAVISQKPSRDICQRGTSLTIQCQVDSQVTMMFWYRQQPGQSLTLIATANQGSEATYESGFVIDKFPISRPNLTFSTLTVSNMSPEDSSIYLCSVQDRDYGYTFGSGTRLTVV.

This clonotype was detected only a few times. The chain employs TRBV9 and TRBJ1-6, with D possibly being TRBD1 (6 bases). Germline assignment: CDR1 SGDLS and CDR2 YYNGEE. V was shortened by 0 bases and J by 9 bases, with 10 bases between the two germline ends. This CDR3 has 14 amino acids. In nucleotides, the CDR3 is TGTGCCAGCAGCGTAGGCAGGGGTGCTTCACCCCTCCACTTT. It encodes CASSVGRGASPLHF.

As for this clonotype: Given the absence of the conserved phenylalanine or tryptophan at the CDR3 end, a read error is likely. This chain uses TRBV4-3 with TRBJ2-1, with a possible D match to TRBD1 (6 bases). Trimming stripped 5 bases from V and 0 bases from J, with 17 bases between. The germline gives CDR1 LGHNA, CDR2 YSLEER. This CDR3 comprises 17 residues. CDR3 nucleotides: TGCGCCAGCAGCTCGCACCAACAGGGTCCCTCCTACAATGAGCAGTTCCTC. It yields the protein CASSSHQQGPSYNEQFL.

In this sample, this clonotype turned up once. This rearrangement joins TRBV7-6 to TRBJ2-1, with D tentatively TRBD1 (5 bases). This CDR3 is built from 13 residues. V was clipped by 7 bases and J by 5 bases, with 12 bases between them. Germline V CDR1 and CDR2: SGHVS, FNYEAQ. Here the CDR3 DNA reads TGTGCCAGCAACAAGGACATCCACAATGAGCAGTTCTTC. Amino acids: CASNKDIHNEQFF.